Below, 23 T cell receptor beta chains from the same sample are listed, as sequenced in a study of blood T cell repertoires in COVID-19. The protocol was immunoSEQ multiplex PCR, while the TCRdb copy is restricted to in-frame clones and leaves out a portion. The sample holds roughly 250,000 clones, approximately 79% seen once. Source material: peripheral blood. All receptors derive from a middle-aged woman with active or convalescent COVID-19.

This clone has just a few counts. This chain connects TRBV9 to TRBJ1-2, with D maybe TRBD1 (6 bases). In germline, CDR1 is SGDLS, CDR2 YYNGEE. The CDR3 is 15 amino acids. V gave up 2 bases and J gave up 3 bases, with 14 bases separating them. CDR3 protein: CASSVEGGLDYGYTF. The CDR3 region has the DNA TGTGCCAGCAGCGTTGAGGGGGGGCTCGACTATGGCTACACCTTC.

The chain employs TRBV10-3 and TRBJ1-2; TRBD1 matches 12 bases. The CDR3 loop spans 17 amino acids. Germline trimming cut 6 bases from V and 3 bases from J; bases unmatched to any gene: 11. Germline loops: CDR1 ENHRY, CDR2 SYGVKD. The CDR3, as DNA: TGTGCCATCAGGCCGGGACAGGGGGCGACCGGGGACTATGGCTACACCTTC. This codes for CAIRPGQGATGDYGYTF.

The rearrangement joins TRBV6-1 to TRBJ2-3, with D tentatively TRBD2 (6 bases). The germline V and J ends were trimmed by 1 base and 2 bases, with 7 bases remaining between them. This CDR3 is 14 amino acids long. The germline gives CDR1 MNHNS, CDR2 SASEGT. CDR3 sequence: CASSEGGITDTQYF. CDR3 in DNA: TGTGCCAGCAGTGAAGGCGGGATCACAGATACGCAGTATTTT.

This clone was counted between two and nine times. This rearrangement joins TRBV28 to TRBJ1-1; 8 nucleotides align to TRBD1. Germline V CDR1 and CDR2: MDHEN, SYDVKM. The V and J ends lost 1 base and 10 bases, in that order; junction bases with no gene match: 2. This CDR3 is 12 amino acids long. The DNA for the CDR3 is TGTGCCAGCAGTTTATCTGGGACAGGAGCTTTCTTT. Amino acid sequence: CASSLSGTGAFF.

J is TRBJ2-3 and V is TRBV9; no definite D call. The ends were cut back, 4 bases at V and 0 bases at J, with 12 bases in the middle. This CDR3 contains 15 residues. Germline V gives CDR1 SGDLS, CDR2 YYNGEE. CDR3 nucleotide sequence: TGTGCCAGCAGCCCTCATGTGGCAAGCACAGATACGCAGTATTTT. Its translation: CASSPHVASTDTQYF.

This sequence joins TRBV12-5 and TRBJ2-1, with 12 positions matching TRBD2. After removal of 1 base from V and 8 bases from J, the junction contained 12 bases not matched to a gene. Germline lookup yields CDR1 LGHNT and CDR2 FRNRAP. The CDR3 covers 18 residues. CDR3 DNA: TGTGCTAGTGGTTTGGGACGCCGGACTAGCGGGGATCGATATGAGCAGTTCTTC. Protein sequence: CASGLGRRTSGDRYEQFF.

This clone was found once. This sequence joins TRBV2 and TRBJ1-1; D is perhaps TRBD1 (5 bases). CDR3 length: 13 amino acids. V was shortened by 6 bases and J by 5 bases, with 13 bases between the two germline ends. CDR1 and CDR2 from the germline V gene are SNHLY and FYNNEI. The CDR3 DNA sequence: TGTGCCAGCAGAGCACAGCAGGGTACTGAAGCTTTCTTT. This sequence encodes CASRAQQGTEAFF.

J is TRBJ1-5 and V is TRBV2; the match to TRBD1 covers 7 bases. CDR1 is SNHLY and CDR2 is FYNNEI in the germline V gene. This CDR3 comprises 15 residues. The V and J ends lost 2 bases and 1 base, in that order; junction bases with no gene match: 2. The CDR3, as DNA: TGTGCCAGCAGTGAAACAGGGGTGAGCAATCAGCCCCAGCATTTT. This encodes CASSETGVSNQPQHF.

There are a few counts of this clone. The chain has TRBV4-2 and TRBJ2-3; TRBD2 might be the D (5 bases). Trimming took off 1 base at V and 5 bases at J, with 13 bases between the two ends. The CDR3 is 15 amino acids. Germline CDR1 reads LGHNA; CDR2 reads YNFKEQ. The CDR3 reads CASSQGLIGGDTQYF. DNA for the CDR3: TGTGCCAGCAGCCAAGGATTGATCGGAGGAGATACGCAGTATTTT.

The gene calls are TRBV11-3 and TRBJ1-4, with 7 bases matching TRBD1. J lost 3 bases, V lost 3 bases, and 10 bases had no gene match. This CDR3 is 17 amino acids long. The germline V gene encodes CDR1 SGHNT and CDR2 YENEEA. The CDR3, as DNA: TGTGCCAGCAGCTTCTCAGCGGGGGGACAGTCTAATGAAAAACTGTTTTTT. This sequence encodes CASSFSAGGQSNEKLFF. The variable domain in full, completed from reference TRBV11-3 and TRBJ1-4, reads EAGVVQSPRYKIIEKKQPVAFWCNPISGHNTLYWYLQNLGQGPELLIRYENEEAVDDSQLPKDRFSAERLKGVDSTLKIQPAELGDSAVYLCASSFSAGGQSNEKLFFGSGTQLSVL.

This chain connects TRBV28 to TRBJ1-4; 7 positions agree with TRBD1. V was clipped by 4 bases and J by 1 base; unmatched bases: 3. From germline, CDR1 is MDHEN and CDR2 SYDVKM. This CDR3 region has 15 residues. The CDR3 spells CASSSQGGTNEKLFF. The CDR3 bases are TGTGCCAGCAGTTCCCAGGGGGGAACTAATGAAAAACTGTTTTTT. Full variable domain (remainder filled in from reference TRBV28 and TRBJ1-4): DVKVTQSSRYLVKRTGEKVFLECVQDMDHENMFWYRQDPGLGLRLIYFSYDVKMKEKGDIPEGYSVSREKKERFSLILESASTNQTSMYLCASSSQGGTNEKLFFGSGTQLSVL.

This chain links TRBV13 with TRBJ1-2, with TRBD1 as a possible D gene (5 bases). The ends were cut back, 5 bases at V and 4 bases at J, with 14 bases in the middle. CDR3 length: 14 residues. Germline CDR1 reads PRHDT; CDR2 reads FYEKMQ (reference sequence). The CDR3 reads CASSPSTATYGYTF. The CDR3 DNA is TGTGCCAGCAGCCCCTCGACAGCGACCTATGGCTACACCTTC. Full variable domain (missing parts from reference TRBV13 and TRBJ1-2): AAGVIQSPRHLIKEKRETATLKCYPIPRHDTVYWYQQGPGQDPQFLISFYEKMQSDKGSIPDRFSAQQFSDYHSELNMSSLELGDSALYFCASSPSTATYGYTFGSGTRLTVV.

This clone was observed a handful of times. The chain is built from TRBV6-5 and TRBJ2-5; a weak D match, TRBD2 (6 bases). The CDR3 contains 14 residues. The germline CDR1 and CDR2 sequences are MNHEY and SVGAGI. V lost 10 bases and J 5 bases, leaving 20 bases between the germline ends. For the CDR3, the DNA is TGTGCCACCACGGGGGTTCTCCAGGGTGAGACCCAGTACTTC. Its protein product is CATTGVLQGETQYF.

The chain employs TRBV28 and TRBJ1-2; 12 bases match TRBD1. J was trimmed by 6 bases and V by 2 bases; bases with no gene match: 7. The germline V gene has CDR1 MDHEN and CDR2 SYDVKM. The CDR3 covers 16 residues. The chain's CDR3 is CASSLPGTGGVHGYTF. Here the CDR3 DNA reads TGTGCCAGCAGTTTACCCGGGACAGGGGGCGTTCATGGCTACACCTTC.

The CDR3 DNA sequence: TGTGCCAGCAGCCGGACTAGCGGGGGGAACACAGATACGCAGTATTTT. The encoded protein is CASSRTSGGNTDTQYF. The chain is built from TRBV6-4 and TRBJ2-3; 14 bases are a match to TRBD2. The germline V gene encodes CDR1 MRHNA and CDR2 SNTAGT. The CDR3 length is 16 residues. The V segment lost 6 bases and the J segment 2 bases; nucleotides outside the gene matches: 4.

The count of this clone is one. The chain carries TRBV9 and TRBJ1-6, with TRBD1 as a possible D gene (6 bases). This CDR3 has 15 amino acids. CDR1 SGDLS and CDR2 YYNGEE come from the germline V gene. Deletions cut 4 bases from V and 6 bases from J, with 14 bases between. CDR3 sequence (DNA): TGTGCCAGCAGCAGGCGACAGGAATCTAATTCACCCCTCCACTTT. As protein: CASSRRQESNSPLHF.

The chain has TRBV11-3 and TRBJ2-1; a possible D gene is TRBD2 (6 bases). The CDR3 sequence is 16 residues long. Trimming cost V 4 bases and J 1 base, with 14 bases left between them. The germline V gene has CDR1 SGHNT and CDR2 YENEEA. The CDR3 region has the DNA TGTGCCAGCAGCTCAACCGGGACTCAATCCTACAATGAGCAGTTCTTC. Residues: CASSSTGTQSYNEQFF. Full variable domain (missing parts from reference TRBV11-3 and TRBJ2-1): EAGVVQSPRYKIIEKKQPVAFWCNPISGHNTLYWYLQNLGQGPELLIRYENEEAVDDSQLPKDRFSAERLKGVDSTLKIQPAELGDSAVYLCASSSTGTQSYNEQFFGPGTRLTVL.

The rearrangement uses TRBV3-1 (or the pseudogene TRBV3-2) and TRBJ1-1; 10 bases agree with TRBD1. Trimming removed 1 base from V and 7 bases from J; junction bases left unmatched: 3. CDR1 LGHDT and CDR2 YNNKEL come from the germline V gene (reference sequence). The CDR3 extends over 14 amino acids. The CDR3 DNA is TGTGCCAGCAGCCAAGGGACAGGGGGACTTGAAGCTTTCTTT. It encodes CASSQGTGGLEAFF.

The V and J genes are TRBV11-2 and TRBJ1-1, with D possibly TRBD1 on 6 matching bases. The length of the CDR3 is 14 residues. The germline V gene has CDR1 SGHAT and CDR2 FQNNGV. Trimming stripped 3 bases from V and 1 base from J, with 9 bases between. CDR3 protein: CASSFQQGNTEAFF. The CDR3 DNA reads as TGTGCCAGCAGCTTTCAACAGGGGAACACTGAAGCTTTCTTT. Full variable domain (outside the CDR3, taken from reference TRBV11-2 and TRBJ1-1): EAGVAQSPRYKIIEKRQSVAFWCNPISGHATLYWYQQILGQGPKLLIQFQNNGVVDDSQLPKDRFSAERLKGVDSTLKIQPAKLEDSAVYLCASSFQQGNTEAFFGQGTRLTVV.

The V gene is TRBV27, the J gene TRBJ1-5, with a weak D call TRBD1 (5 bases). The CDR3 is made up of 16 amino acids. Germline lookup yields CDR1 MNHEY and CDR2 SMNVEV (reference sequence). V dropped 6 bases and J dropped 1 base, with 16 bases sitting between them. CDR3 region: CASRKGMGLSNQPQHF. For the CDR3, the DNA is TGTGCCAGCAGGAAAGGTATGGGACTGAGCAATCAGCCCCAGCATTTT.

V gene TRBV2 combines with J gene TRBJ1-6, with 7 bases fitting TRBD1. After removal of 4 bases from V and 6 bases from J, the junction contained 6 bases not matched to a gene. CDR1 SNHLY and CDR2 FYNNEI come from the germline V gene. This CDR3 has 15 amino acids. The CDR3 DNA reads as TGTGCCAGCAGTGTACTCGGGACAGCTAATTCACCCCTCCACTTT. It codes for CASSVLGTANSPLHF.

J is TRBJ1-6 and V is TRBV6-5; possibly TRBD1 for D (5 bases). The CDR3 contains 15 residues. V shed 5 bases and J shed 4 bases, with 12 bases lying between them. Germline assignment: CDR1 MNHEY and CDR2 SVGAGI. In DNA form, the CDR3 reads TGTGCCAGCAGTCCGGATCAGGGATATAATTCACCCCTCCACTTT. Translated, it gives CASSPDQGYNSPLHF.

J is TRBJ2-2 and V is TRBV7-6, with 10 bases identical to TRBD1. J lost 2 bases, V lost 3 bases, and 6 bases had no gene match. The CDR3 consists of 17 residues. Germline values: CDR1 SGHVS, CDR2 FNYEAQ. The CDR3 reads CASSLRQGALNTGELFF. DNA of the CDR3: TGTGCCAGCAGCTTGCGACAGGGGGCTCTAAACACCGGGGAGCTGTTTTTT.